This note documents a single T cell receptor beta chain sequence. The antigen remains undetermined. The junction had 10 bases not matched to a gene; V was cut back by 4 bases and J by 2 bases. The CDR3 spans 16 residues. Germline V CDR1 and CDR2: MNHEY, SVGAGI. These data belong to a study of cytomegalovirus exposure and HLA in healthy donors. Study context: Of 300 to 500 genotyped donors, 81% grouped in the Caucasian-associated ancestry cluster. Study-wide results and limits: In a later analysis, specific HLA alleles were associated with 15,000 to 20,000 TCR beta sequences at a 0.05 false discovery rate. Per published reports, the classifier diagnosed cytomegalovirus status with high specificity and sensitivity. Several of the most significant clusters appeared linked to common viral pathogens, based on a later analysis.

The PCR made use of 60 Vbeta and 13 Jbeta primers. TCRdb's table, derived via immunoSEQ multiplex PCR, lists solely in-frame clones and lacks some. The repertoire holds around 94,000 clones, with 70% to 80% as singletons. This rearrangement joins TRBV6-5 to TRBJ2-7, with 8 bases lining up with TRBD1. The receptor was derived from a woman aged 60 to 75 in good health and CMV-seropositive. The specimen was PBMCs. CDR3 nucleotides: TGTGCCAGCAGTTCCTCCGGGACAGGAAAAACCTACGAGCAGTACTTC. Amino acid sequence: CASSSSGTGKTYEQYF.